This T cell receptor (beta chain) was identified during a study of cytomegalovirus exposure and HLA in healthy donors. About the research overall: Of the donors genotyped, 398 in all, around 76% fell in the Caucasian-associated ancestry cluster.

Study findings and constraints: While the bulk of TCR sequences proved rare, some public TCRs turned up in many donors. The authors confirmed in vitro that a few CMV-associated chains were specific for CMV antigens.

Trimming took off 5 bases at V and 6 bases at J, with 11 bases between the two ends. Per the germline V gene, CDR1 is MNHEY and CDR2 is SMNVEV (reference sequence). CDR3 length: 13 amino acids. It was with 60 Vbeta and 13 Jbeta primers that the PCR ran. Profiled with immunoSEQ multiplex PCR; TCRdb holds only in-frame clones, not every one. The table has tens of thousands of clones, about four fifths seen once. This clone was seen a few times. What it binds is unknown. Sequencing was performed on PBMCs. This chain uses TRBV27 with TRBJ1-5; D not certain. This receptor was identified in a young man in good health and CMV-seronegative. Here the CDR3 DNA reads TGTGCCAGCAGTACCCCGCGGAGTCAGCCCCAGCATTTT. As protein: CASSTPRSQPQHF.